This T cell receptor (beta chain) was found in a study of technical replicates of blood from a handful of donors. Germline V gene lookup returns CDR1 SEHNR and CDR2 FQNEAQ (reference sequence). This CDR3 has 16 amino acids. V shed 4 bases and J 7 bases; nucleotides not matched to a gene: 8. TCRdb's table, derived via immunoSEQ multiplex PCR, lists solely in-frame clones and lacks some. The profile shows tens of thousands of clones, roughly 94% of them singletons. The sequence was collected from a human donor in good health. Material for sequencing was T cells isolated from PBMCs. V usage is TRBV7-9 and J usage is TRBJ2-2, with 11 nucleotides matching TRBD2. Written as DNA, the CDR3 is TGTGCCAGCAGCTCCGACGGACTAGCGGGCATCGGGGAGCTGTTTTTT. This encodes CASSSDGLAGIGELFF. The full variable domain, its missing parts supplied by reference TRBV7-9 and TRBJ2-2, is DTGVSQNPRHKITKRGQNVTFRCDPISEHNRLYWYRQTLGQGPEFLTYFQNEAQLEKSRLLSDRFSAERPKGSFSTLEIQRTEQGDSAMYLCASSSDGLAGIGELFFGEGSRLTVL.